This T cell receptor (beta chain) was identified during a study of T cells after yellow fever vaccination. The CDR3 loop spans 14 amino acids. V lost 7 bases and J 3 bases, leaving 13 bases between the germline ends. Study outcomes and limitations: Within FACS-sorted repertoires, abundant clonotypes contaminating from the bulk population could be present.

This clonotype was recorded many times. Its antigen is not known. A process of 5'RACE template switching, which added a universal primer site and UMIs, was used to make TCR cDNA. TCRdb itself ran the 5' RACE reads through MiXCR, one entry per CDR3 protein. Counted here are hundreds of thousands of distinct CDR3 sequences, about 12% occurring once; the ten biggest clones make up under 15%. The source is a man aged 25-45 years who received the YFV17D yellow fever vaccine. The rearrangement joins TRBV12-3 or TRBV12-4 to TRBJ2-1, with D possibly being TRBD2 (6 bases). The input for sequencing was PBMCs, taken on the day of the yellow fever booster vaccination. The DNA for the CDR3 is TGTGCCAGCAACCCCCGGGACTTCTACAATGAGCAGTTCTTC. It is translated as CASNPRDFYNEQFF.